These T cell receptor beta chains were read from a single sample in a study of T-cell memory formation after mild COVID-19. TCRdb re-called the 5' RACE reads with MiXCR, one entry per CDR3 protein. The sample has 350,000 to 450,000 distinct CDR3 sequences; less than 25% are singletons. The sample taken for sequencing was PBMCs or a T cell subset sorted from them (not recorded which). The receptors stem from an adult woman who had mild COVID-19 (a few samples of this study predate the infection). Cell type and time point are not known. The CDR3 runs from the conserved cysteine through the conserved F or W. D genes are given only for firm matches. Size is stated for part of the rows, as once, few or many counts, or as a class when the clone is expanded.

J	V	D	size	CDR3	DNA
TRBJ2-1	TRBV5-1	TRBD1	-	CASSLGTAYMNEQFF	TGCGCCAGCAGCTTAGGGACAGCTTACATGAATGAGCAGTTCTTC
TRBJ1-6	TRBV7-9	TRBD1	-	CASSAETGGNSPLHF	TGTGCCAGCAGCGCAGAGACAGGGGGCAATTCACCCCTCCACTTT
TRBJ1-4	TRBV18	-	once	CASSPLRQGQTNEKLFF	TGTGCCAGCTCACCACTTCGTCAGGGCCAAACCAATGAAAAACTGTTTTTT
TRBJ2-1	TRBV6-1	-	-	CASSEAYSYNEQFF	TGTGCCAGCAGTGAAGCTTACTCATACAATGAGCAGTTCTTC
TRBJ2-3	TRBV7-9	TRBD2	-	CASSLAAGGPHTDTQYF	TGTGCCAGCAGCTTAGCAGCGGGGGGGCCTCACACAGATACGCAGTATTTT
TRBJ1-2	TRBV20-1	-	-	CSARSGADGYTF	TGCAGTGCTAGATCAGGGGCGGATGGCTACACCTTC
TRBJ2-1	TRBV6-1	-	few	CASRTRLKQFF	TGTGCCAGCAGGACCCGTCTGAAGCAGTTCTTC
TRBJ1-5	TRBV28	-	-	CASRDLRLVSNQPQHF	TGTGCCAGCAGGGACCTTAGACTGGTTAGCAATCAGCCCCAGCATTTT
TRBJ2-1	TRBV3-1	-	few	CASSRLSGLKEQFF	TGTGCCAGCAGCCGGCTGAGCGGGTTAAAAGAGCAGTTCTTC
TRBJ1-1	TRBV20-1	-	few	CSASNRTEAFF	TGCAGTGCTAGTAATAGGACAGAAGCTTTCTTT
TRBJ1-2	TRBV4-2	-	-	CASSQGGQSTSYTF	TGTGCCAGCAGCCAAGGGGGCCAGTCTACTAGCTACACCTTC
TRBJ1-1	TRBV20-1	TRBD1	-	CSARDPKFDRAHEAFF	TGCAGTGCTAGAGATCCGAAGTTCGACAGGGCTCATGAAGCTTTCTTT
TRBJ2-1	TRBV6-2/TRBV6-3	-	-	CASSQGTEGPYNEQFF	TGTGCCAGCAGCCAGGGGACGGAAGGGCCCTACAATGAGCAGTTCTTC
TRBJ2-5	TRBV24-1	TRBD1	few	CATSDSRTGQETQYF	TGTGCCACCAGTGATTCGCGGACAGGCCAAGAGACCCAGTACTTC
TRBJ2-1	TRBV2	-	few	CASSGGPFYNKQFF	TGTGCCAGCAGTGGAGGGCCCTTCTACAATAAGCAGTTCTTC
TRBJ2-1	TRBV12-3/TRBV12-4	-	many	CASSPTEFHYETYNEQFF	TGTGCCAGCAGTCCGACAGAATTCCATTACGAAACCTACAATGAGCAGTTCTTC
TRBJ1-2	TRBV7-3	-	many	CASSSSGGSGGYTF	TGTGCCAGCAGCTCGAGTGGCGGATCAGGAGGCTACACCTTC
TRBJ1-1	TRBV6-5	-	few	CASSPSGRVEAFF	TGTGCCAGCAGCCCCTCGGGCAGGGTGGAAGCTTTCTTT
TRBJ1-1	TRBV12-3/TRBV12-4	-	-	CASSTPDSFMNTEAFF	TGTGCCAGCAGTACCCCGGACAGCTTTATGAACACTGAAGCTTTCTTT
TRBJ1-2	TRBV7-9	TRBD1	-	CASSLAGQERRGYTF	TGTGCCAGCAGCTTGGCGGGACAGGAAAGGAGAGGCTACACCTTC
TRBJ1-5	TRBV6-6	-	-	CASTRASGGNQPQHF	TGTGCCAGCACCCGGGCCAGCGGGGGCAATCAGCCCCAGCATTTT
TRBJ2-3	TRBV7-8	TRBD1	few	CASSSSSVTTGGHADTQYF	TGTGCCAGCAGCTCCTCATCTGTCACTACAGGGGGGCACGCAGATACGCAGTATTTT
TRBJ2-7	TRBV29-1	TRBD1	few	CSVSDRSSYEQYF	TGCAGCGTCTCGGACAGGAGCTCCTACGAGCAGTACTTC
TRBJ2-1	TRBV7-2	TRBD2	few	CASSTGLAGQKQFF	TGTGCCAGCAGCACCGGACTAGCGGGGCAAAAGCAGTTCTTC
TRBJ2-6	TRBV5-6	TRBD2	-	CASSPPGLASGANVLTF	TGTGCCAGCAGCCCACCGGGACTAGCTTCTGGGGCCAACGTCCTGACTTTC
TRBJ1-1	TRBV7-2	-	few	CASSSYRAYTEAFF	TGTGCCAGCAGCTCTTACAGGGCTTACACTGAAGCTTTCTTT
TRBJ2-7	TRBV5-1	-	-	CASADAPPSPTYEQYF	TGCGCCAGCGCCGATGCCCCCCCCTCCCCCACCTACGAGCAGTACTTC
TRBJ2-6	TRBV15	TRBD1	-	CATSIDRGSGANVLTF	TGTGCCACCAGCATAGACAGGGGCTCTGGGGCCAACGTCCTGACTTTC
TRBJ2-2	TRBV5-5	-	many	CASSLASGSGELFF	TGTGCCAGCAGCTTAGCATCCGGCTCCGGGGAGCTGTTTTTT
TRBJ2-1	TRBV29-1	TRBD2	-	CSVALRETYNEQFF	TGCAGCGTTGCATTGCGGGAGACCTACAATGAGCAGTTCTTC
TRBJ2-7	TRBV6-6	TRBD1	-	CASSYLDRATEQYF	TGTGCCAGCAGTTACTTGGACAGGGCGACCGAGCAGTACTTC
TRBJ2-3	TRBV7-9	TRBD2	-	CASSSSVAGGLTTDTQYF	TGTGCCAGCAGCTCCTCGGTAGCGGGAGGGCTTACGACAGATACGCAGTATTTT
TRBJ2-1	TRBV5-6	-	many	CASSLVFRGNEQFF	TGTGCCAGCAGCTTGGTGTTTCGGGGAAATGAGCAGTTCTTC
TRBJ1-2	TRBV7-8	-	few	CASSLVGRGPIYGYTF	TGTGCCAGCAGCTTAGTTGGCAGGGGACCGATCTATGGCTACACCTTC
TRBJ2-5	TRBV24-1	TRBD1	-	CATRGTGQETQYF	TGTGCCACCAGAGGGACAGGTCAAGAGACCCAGTACTTC
TRBJ2-1	TRBV5-1	-	-	CASSLPIRDEQFF	TGCGCCAGCAGCTTGCCGATCAGGGATGAGCAGTTCTTC
TRBJ2-1	TRBV2	-	-	CASSQQLQYNEQFF	TGTGCCAGCAGCCAACAGCTCCAATACAATGAGCAGTTCTTC